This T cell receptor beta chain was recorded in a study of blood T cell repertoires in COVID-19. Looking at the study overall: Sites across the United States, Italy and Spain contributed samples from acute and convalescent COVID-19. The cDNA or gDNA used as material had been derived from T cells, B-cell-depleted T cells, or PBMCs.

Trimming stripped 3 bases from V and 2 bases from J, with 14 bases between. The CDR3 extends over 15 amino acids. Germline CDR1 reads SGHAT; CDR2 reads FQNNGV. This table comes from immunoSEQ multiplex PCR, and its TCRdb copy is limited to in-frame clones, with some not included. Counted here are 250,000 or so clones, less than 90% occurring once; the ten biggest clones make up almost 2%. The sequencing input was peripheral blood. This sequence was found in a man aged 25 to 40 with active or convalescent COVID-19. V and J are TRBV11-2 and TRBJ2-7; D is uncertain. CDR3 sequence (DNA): TGTGCCAGCAGCTTGCTCCTCAGTTCGCCCTACGAGCAGTACTTC. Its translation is CASSLLLSSPYEQYF.